This TCR beta chain was identified during a study of tumor-infiltrating lymphocytes in localized non-small cell lung cancer. Study overall: Patients included smokers and never-smokers with various histologies, some sampled after neoadjuvant chemotherapy. Tumor tissue and non-adjacent uninvolved lung came from each patient.

Clones were sequenced by immunoSEQ multiplex PCR, and TCRdb holds only the in-frame ones, with some missing. The sample includes 17,000 or so clones, 70% to 80% of them seen just once. CDR1 is MDHEN, CDR2 SYDVKM, per germline. CDR3 size: 15 residues. The ends lost 2 bases at V and 3 bases at J; junction bases unmatched: 6. Study-wide points: Technical variation could not be separated from intratumor heterogeneity here. No T-cell fraction difference was seen between IM1 and IM2 tumors.

A remark on this clone: Its antigen is currently unknown.

The TCR originated in a human donor with non-small cell lung cancer. Sequenced: lung tumor tissue. The chain uses TRBV28 and TRBJ2-7; 8 bases agree with TRBD1. CDR3 protein: CASSLNGQGLYEQYF. For the CDR3, the DNA is TGTGCCAGCAGTTTAAACGGACAGGGCCTCTACGAGCAGTACTTC.